This T cell receptor (beta chain) was found in a study of T cells after yellow fever vaccination. Across the whole study: Any fraction with a low cell number was prepared using SMART-Seq v4 Ultra Low Input.

A 5'RACE template-switching step, the method used to make TCR cDNA, added a universal primer site and UMIs. TCRdb re-called the 5' RACE reads through MiXCR, storing one row per CDR3 protein. The data show a few hundred thousand distinct CDR3 sequences, approximately 4.2% seen once. With respect to this clonotype: Its specificity is not known.

Germline V gives CDR1 WSHSY, CDR2 SAAADI. The CDR3 runs to 18 residues. V shed 3 bases and J 2 bases; nucleotides not matched to a gene: 6. Overall study results and limits: Boosting was followed by the reappearance of most primary-vaccination clones (about 97% CD4, 85% to 90% CD8). Although most clonotypes did not, a small share appeared in both CD4 and CD8 compartments.

The rearrangement joins TRBV10-2 to TRBJ2-6, with TRBD1 identical over 11 bases. The sample consisted of PBMCs, taken 5 days after the yellow fever booster vaccination. The TCR was taken from a man younger than 30 who received the YFV17D yellow fever vaccine. CDR3 DNA: TGCGCCAGCAGTGAAGCCGGGACAGGGGGACCTGGGGCCAACGTCCTGACTTTC. Translated: CASSEAGTGGPGANVLTF.